One and the same sample provided the 27 T cell receptor beta chains below, sequenced in a study of cytomegalovirus exposure and HLA in healthy donors. PCR used 60 Vbeta primers and 13 Jbeta primers. The repertoire was sequenced with immunoSEQ multiplex PCR; TCRdb's copy has only in-frame clones and lacks some. The sample has 55,000 to 80,000 clones, about 65% seen once. Sequenced material: PBMCs. Receptors were obtained from a woman aged 30 to 39 in good health and CMV-seronegative.

This chain connects TRBV15 to TRBJ2-6; D may be TRBD2 (5 bases). Germline V gives CDR1 LNHNV, CDR2 YYDKDF (reference sequence). The CDR3 totals 13 residues. V dropped 10 bases and J dropped 0 bases, with 7 bases sitting between them. CDR3 in amino acids: CASGYSGANVLTF. The DNA of the CDR3 is TGTGCCAGCGGGTACTCTGGGGCCAACGTCCTGACTTTC.

This clone was seen only a few times. J is TRBJ1-1 and V is TRBV2, with no clear D. This CDR3 spans 14 amino acids. The germline V gene has CDR1 SNHLY and CDR2 FYNNEI. V was pared by 9 bases and J by 0 bases, with 14 bases between. The CDR3 nucleotides are TGTGCCAGTCGGTTGAGGCAGATGAACACTGAAGCTTTCTTT. This gives the protein CASRLRQMNTEAFF.

The rearrangement uses TRBV28 and TRBJ1-5; 10 bases line up with TRBD1. The CDR3 contains 14 residues. The germline V gene has CDR1 MDHEN and CDR2 SYDVKM. Trimming removed 5 bases from V and 7 bases from J; junction bases left unmatched: 5. The CDR3 reads CASSRDRGGQPQHF. In DNA, the CDR3 is TGTGCCAGCAGTCGGGACAGGGGAGGGCAGCCCCAGCATTTT.

This chain links TRBV4-3 with TRBJ2-7; TRBD1 agrees at 9 bases. The CDR3 has 17 amino acids. The V segment lost 2 bases and the J segment 1 base; nucleotides outside the gene matches: 9. Germline lookup yields CDR1 LGHNA and CDR2 YSLEER. The DNA for the CDR3 is TGCGCCAGCAGCCAAAACTCGGGGACAGGGACTTCCTACGAGCAGTACTTC. It is translated as CASSQNSGTGTSYEQYF.

The gene calls are TRBV28 and TRBJ2-5, with TRBD2 identical over 9 bases. The CDR3 is made up of 16 amino acids. V shed 3 bases, J shed 3 bases, and the junction held 8 bases outside the gene matches. Germline CDR1 is MDHEN and CDR2 is SYDVKM. This chain's CDR3 is CASSFLAGAFKETQYF. The CDR3 DNA reads as TGTGCCAGCAGTTTCTTAGCGGGAGCTTTCAAAGAGACCCAGTACTTC.

This clone came up once. This chain links TRBV2 with TRBJ1-5; the D gene is possibly TRBD1 (6 bases). Germline V gives CDR1 SNHLY, CDR2 FYNNEI. There are 13 residues in the CDR3. Trimming cost V 9 bases and J 0 bases, with 9 bases left between them. The CDR3 loop reads CASEGDSNQPQHF. CDR3 nucleotide sequence: TGTGCCAGTGAGGGGGATAGCAATCAGCCCCAGCATTTT.

This clone has just one count. The CDR3 DNA is TGTGCCAGCAGCCCAATAAGGGCGGACTGGGACTATGGCTACACCTTC. This gives the protein CASSPIRADWDYGYTF. This rearrangement joins TRBV11-1 to TRBJ1-2, with D uncertain. The CDR3 contains 16 residues. The V end was cut by 5 bases, the J end by 3 bases, with 19 bases between. Germline CDR1 SGHAT, CDR2 FQDESV (reference sequence).

The rearrangement links TRBV6-5 to TRBJ1-1; the D is unclear. CDR3 size: 13 residues. Between the trimmed V and J ends, which lost 2 bases and 2 bases, there was a span of 6 bases. Germline CDR1 reads MNHEY; CDR2 reads SVGAGI. CDR3 in DNA: TGTGCCAGCAGTTACGAGGGCAACACTGAAGCTTTCTTT. Translated, it gives CASSYEGNTEAFF.

This clone showed up just a few times. V is TRBV6-1 and J is TRBJ2-7, with D possibly TRBD1 on 6 matching bases. Trimming took off 5 bases at V and 6 bases at J, with 17 bases between the two ends. The CDR3 is 14 residues long. In germline, CDR1 is MNHNS, CDR2 SASEGT. CDR3 region: CASSTGHRGPEQYF. Written as DNA, the CDR3 is TGTGCCAGCAGTACGGGACACCGGGGCCCCGAGCAGTACTTC.

As regards this clone: An end of the junction differs from the germline gene, which may be a read error. Other nucleotide sequences in the sample specify the same CDR3. The chain carries TRBV7-9 and TRBJ1-4; possibly TRBD1 for D (6 bases). Germline loops: CDR1 SEHNR, CDR2 FQNEAQ (reference sequence). The CDR3 has 17 amino acids. The CDR3: CASSTTNRAEADEKLFF. Here the CDR3 DNA reads TGTGCCAGCAGCACCACTAACAGGGCGGAGGCGGATGAAAAGCTGTTTTTT.

V and J are TRBV7-9 and TRBJ2-5; TRBD2 matches 8 bases. The CDR3 sequence is 15 residues long. Per the germline V gene, CDR1 is SEHNR and CDR2 is FQNEAQ (reference sequence). After removal of 8 bases from V and 7 bases from J, the junction contained 15 bases not matched to a gene. The CDR3 bases are TGTGCCAGCGAGGCGGGGGGCGCTTGGGTCGGGACCCAGTACTTC. Its protein product is CASEAGGAWVGTQYF.

J is TRBJ2-1 and V is TRBV5-8; a possible D gene is TRBD2 (5 bases). This CDR3 has 12 amino acids. The V end was cut by 4 bases, the J end by 7 bases, with 9 bases between. Germline V gene lookup returns CDR1 SGHTS and CDR2 YDEGEE. This CDR3 reads CASSRSGNEQFF. The DNA of the CDR3 is TGTGCCAGCAGCCGATCGGGGAATGAGCAGTTCTTC.

The chain couples TRBV13 to TRBJ1-2; 8 bases align to TRBD1. Per germline, CDR1 PRHDT and CDR2 FYEKMQ (reference sequence). Germline trimming cut 5 bases from V and 9 bases from J; bases unmatched to any gene: 11. CDR3 length: 14 residues. CDR3 nucleotides: TGTGCCAGCAGCCAGGGCCGGACAGGGAACAGCTACACCTTC. This sequence encodes CASSQGRTGNSYTF.

The chain combines TRBV28 with TRBJ2-3; 8 nucleotides agree with TRBD2. V trimming: 3 bases; J trimming: 0 bases; junction bases outside the gene matches: 2. The germline V gene has CDR1 MDHEN and CDR2 SYDVKM. The CDR3 covers 15 residues. CDR3 bases: TGTGCCAGCAGTTTCAGCGGGGGTAGCACAGATACGCAGTATTTT. It codes for CASSFSGGSTDTQYF.

This rearrangement joins TRBV11-3 to TRBJ2-1, with 7 bases fitting TRBD1. CDR1 and CDR2 from the germline V gene are SGHNT and YENEEA. This CDR3 contains 13 residues. Trimming cost V 5 bases and J 8 bases; bases outside gene matches: 6. The CDR3 DNA follows: TGTGCCAGCAGCCAACAGGGGTTCGATGAGCAGTTCTTC. This translates into CASSQQGFDEQFF.

The chain uses TRBV7-9 and TRBJ2-1; 11 bases are shared with TRBD2. Germline CDR1 is SEHNR and CDR2 is FQNEAQ (reference sequence). This CDR3 is built from 15 residues. V shed 3 bases and J 10 bases; nucleotides not matched to a gene: 8. Here the CDR3 DNA reads TGTGCCAGCAGCTTTTTTCTAGCGGGGGGCCGCGAGCAGTTCTTC. Translation: CASSFFLAGGREQFF.

This clone has only a few counts. The V call is TRBV5-6, the J call TRBJ1-2; D remains unclear. CDR3 length equals 13 residues. The ends were cut back, 1 base at V and 4 bases at J, with 8 bases in the middle. Germline CDR1 and CDR2: SGHDT and YYEEEE. CDR3 amino acids: CASSLSGVYGYTF. The CDR3 nucleotides are TGTGCCAGCAGCTTGTCGGGTGTCTATGGCTACACCTTC. Looking up the rest from reference TRBV5-6 and TRBJ1-2 gives the full variable domain: DAGVTQSPTHLIKTRGQQVTLRCSPKSGHDTVSWYQQALGQGPQFIFQYYEEEERQRGNFPDRFSGHQFPNYSSELNVNALLLGDSALYLCASSLSGVYGYTFGSGTRLTVV.

The chain recombines TRBV7-3 with TRBJ2-6; D unclear. This CDR3 has 16 amino acids. V gave up 5 bases and J gave up 0 bases, with 11 bases separating them. CDR1 is SGHTA, CDR2 FQGTGA, per germline. The CDR3 protein is CASSPYSSSGANVLTF. The CDR3 nucleotides read TGTGCCAGCAGCCCTTACAGTAGCTCTGGGGCCAACGTCCTGACTTTC.

This clone was detected a few times. The rearrangement links TRBV9 to TRBJ1-2; the D gene is possibly TRBD1 (5 bases). The CDR3 contains 17 residues. Per the germline V gene, CDR1 is SGDLS and CDR2 is YYNGEE. V lost 0 bases and J 1 base, leaving 16 bases between the germline ends. The CDR3 coding sequence is TGTGCCAGCAGCGTAGGGATAGGGGCGAGAATTAACTATGGCTACACCTTC. Its protein is CASSVGIGARINYGYTF.

The CDR3 loop reads CASSFNAPDYGYTF. The CDR3, as DNA: TGTGCCAGCAGCTTCAACGCCCCGGACTATGGCTACACCTTC. This chain uses TRBV5-6 with TRBJ1-2, with unresolved D. CDR1 and CDR2 from the germline V gene are SGHDT and YYEEEE. The V gene lost 2 bases and the J gene lost 3 bases, with 11 bases spanning the gap. CDR3 length: 14 residues.

The rearrangement links TRBV7-9 to TRBJ2-3, with D tentatively TRBD2 (6 bases). V gave up 2 bases and J gave up 2 bases, with 8 bases separating them. Per the germline V gene, CDR1 is SEHNR and CDR2 is FQNEAQ (reference sequence). This CDR3 is 14 amino acids long. For the CDR3, the DNA is TGTGCCAGCAGCTTACCACTAGCCACAGATACGCAGTATTTT. It yields the protein CASSLPLATDTQYF.

The V and J genes are TRBV13 and TRBJ2-2, with D tentatively TRBD1 (5 bases). V was shortened by 6 bases and J by 0 bases, with 14 bases between the two germline ends. Germline V gene data show CDR1 as PRHDT and CDR2 as FYEKMQ (reference sequence). The CDR3 contains 16 residues. The CDR3 nucleotides read TGTGCCAGCAGTTTCCTCGGACAAACGAACACCGGGGAGCTGTTTTTT. This encodes CASSFLGQTNTGELFF. Complete variable domain (other parts from reference TRBV13 and TRBJ2-2): AAGVIQSPRHLIKEKRETATLKCYPIPRHDTVYWYQQGPGQDPQFLISFYEKMQSDKGSIPDRFSAQQFSDYHSELNMSSLELGDSALYFCASSFLGQTNTGELFFGEGSRLTVL.

This clone was observed many times. The J gene is TRBJ1-2, the V gene TRBV27; TRBD1 aligns across 7 bases. Per the germline V gene, CDR1 is MNHEY and CDR2 is SMNVEV (reference sequence). This CDR3 comprises 15 residues. J lost 2 bases, V lost 5 bases, and 8 bases had no gene match. The CDR3 region is CASSPLDRINYGYTF. CDR3 DNA sequence: TGTGCCAGCAGTCCCTTGGACAGGATCAACTATGGCTACACCTTC.

The V call is TRBV11-2, the J call TRBJ1-5; a weak D match, TRBD1 (6 bases). V dropped 5 bases and J dropped 8 bases, with 13 bases sitting between them. CDR3 length equals 13 residues. Germline V gene sequence: CDR1 SGHAT, CDR2 FQNNGV. CDR3 coding DNA: TGTGCCAGCAGCCTAGCAGGGGCCGAGCCCCAGCATTTT. This translates into CASSLAGAEPQHF.

The chain carries TRBV9 and TRBJ2-2; maybe TRBD2 (5 bases). CDR1 is SGDLS and CDR2 is YYNGEE in the germline V gene. The CDR3 is made up of 15 amino acids. V lost 0 bases and J lost 0, with 6 bases in between. This CDR3 is CASSVVGTNTGELFF. In DNA, the CDR3 is TGTGCCAGCAGCGTAGTCGGGACGAACACCGGGGAGCTGTTTTTT. Together with reference TRBV9 and TRBJ2-2, the CDR3 gives the full variable domain: DSGVTQTPKHLITATGQRVTLRCSPRSGDLSVYWYQQSLDQGLQFLIQYYNGEERAKGNILERFSAQQFPDLHSELNLSSLELGDSALYFCASSVVGTNTGELFFGEGSRLTVL.

This clone appeared many times. The V gene is TRBV11-2, the J gene TRBJ1-3; D not certain. There are 17 residues in the CDR3. V lost 5 bases and J lost 4, with 21 bases in between. From germline, CDR1 is SGHAT and CDR2 FQNNGV. DNA of the CDR3: TGTGCCAGCAGCCCTTCCTTGCCGGGAATTGTCGGAAACACCATATATTTT. It translates to CASSPSLPGIVGNTIYF.

Only one count was recorded for this clone. The chain uses TRBV5-4 and TRBJ2-7, with 8 positions matching TRBD1. The V and J ends lost 4 bases and 3 bases, in that order; junction bases with no gene match: 6. CDR3 length: 14 residues. From germline, CDR1 is SGHNT and CDR2 YYREEE (reference sequence). The CDR3 DNA reads as TGTGCCAGCAGCCCTGGACAGGGAGGCTACGAGCAGTACTTC. Amino acids: CASSPGQGGYEQYF.